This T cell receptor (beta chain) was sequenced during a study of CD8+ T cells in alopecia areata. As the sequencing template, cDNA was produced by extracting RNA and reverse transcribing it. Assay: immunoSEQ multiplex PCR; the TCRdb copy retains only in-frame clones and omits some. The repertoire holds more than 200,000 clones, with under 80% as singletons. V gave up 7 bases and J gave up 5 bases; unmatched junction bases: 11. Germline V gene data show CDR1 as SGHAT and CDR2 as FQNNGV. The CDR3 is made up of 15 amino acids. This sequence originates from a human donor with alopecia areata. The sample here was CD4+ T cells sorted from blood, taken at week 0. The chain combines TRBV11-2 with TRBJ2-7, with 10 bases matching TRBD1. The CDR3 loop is CASTTGDRGVDEQYF. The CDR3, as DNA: TGTGCCAGCACCACTGGGGACAGGGGCGTCGACGAGCAGTACTTC.